This T cell receptor (beta chain) was sequenced in a study of blood T cell repertoires in COVID-19. V lost 3 bases to trimming and J lost 3 bases; unmatched junction nucleotides: 9. This CDR3 is 16 amino acids long. From germline, CDR1 is SGHTS and CDR2 YDEGEE. Method: immunoSEQ multiplex PCR; TCRdb's copy keeps in-frame clones and lacks some. The sample lists about 260,000 clones, approximately 86% occurring once. Material: peripheral blood. The TCR originated in a man aged 30-40 years with active or convalescent COVID-19. The chain is built from TRBV5-8 and TRBJ2-3; 8 bases fit TRBD2. Written as DNA, the CDR3 is TGTGCCAGCAGCTCACGGGGGGGGGCAAGGACAGATACGCAGTATTTT. It is translated as CASSSRGGARTDTQYF.